The 20 T cell receptor beta chains below come from one sample, sequenced in a study of regulatory T cells in long-lasting Graves disease. Time point specified: persistent/refractory GD, antithyroid drugs over 5 years with positive TRAb. PBMC RNA served as the TCR library source. The TCR beta library used iRepertoire HTBI primers with Arm-PCR amplification of CDR3. TCRdb itself ran the multiplex PCR reads through MiXCR, one entry per CDR3 protein. This sample has around 340,000 distinct CDR3 sequences, with around a fifth found just once. This specimen was peripheral blood mononuclear cells (PBMCs), taken when the disease was refractory, from a patient treated with antithyroid drugs. The receptors were sampled from a female donor with Graves disease.

The chain joins TRBV25-1 to TRBJ2-5; perhaps D is TRBD1 or TRBD2 (5 bases each). The CDR3 sequence is 14 residues long. Germline V gene lookup returns CDR1 MGHDK and CDR2 SYGVNS. With 3 bases removed from V and 5 bases from J, the gap between germline ends came to 13 bases. The DNA for the CDR3 is TGTGCCAGCAGTGATCTGGGGGTTTCGGAGACCCAGTACTTC. It is translated as CASSDLGVSETQYF.

To note about this clonotype: Because it lacks the conserved phenylalanine or tryptophan at the end, this CDR3 is likely a read error. This chain links TRBV13 with TRBJ2-7, with D perhaps given as TRBD1 or TRBD2 (5 bases each). The CDR3 sequence is 14 residues long. V lost 5 bases to trimming and J lost 7 bases, with 18 bases between them. Per germline, CDR1 PRHDT and CDR2 FYEKMQ (reference sequence). CDR3 sequence (DNA): TGTGCCAGCAGCAAATCCGGGACGGCTTTAGAGCAGTACCTC. Translation gives CASSKSGTALEQYL.

This clonotype showed up many times. The chain uses TRBV12-3 or TRBV12-4 and TRBJ1-1; D is perhaps TRBD1 (6 bases). There are 15 residues in the CDR3. V was trimmed by 5 bases and J by 2 bases, leaving 15 bases between them. CDR3 amino acids: CASSPRQVLNTEAFF. CDR3 nucleotide sequence: TGTGCCAGCAGTCCTCGACAGGTTCTAAACACTGAAGCTTTCTTT.

This clonotype was seen a few times. The chain joins TRBV27 to TRBJ1-1, with D hard to call. Germline V gene lookup returns CDR1 MNHEY and CDR2 SMNVEV (reference sequence). V was cut by 7 bases and J by 8 bases, with 11 bases left in between. This CDR3 is 11 amino acids long. In nucleotides, the CDR3 is TGTGCCAGCATTACAAGAAAAGAAGCTTTCTTT. Encoded protein: CASITRKEAFF.

The chain links TRBV4-1 to TRBJ2-5; 7 bases fit TRBD2. Looked up from germline, CDR1 is MGHRA and CDR2 is YSYEKL. J lost 7 bases, V lost 4 bases, and 12 bases had no gene match. The CDR3 has 15 amino acids. The CDR3 reads CASSLRLAPQWTQYF. As DNA, the CDR3 is TGCGCCAGCAGCCTACGACTAGCCCCCCAATGGACCCAGTACTTC.

This clonotype showed up many times. The chain uses TRBV7-8 and TRBJ1-5; 7 nucleotides align to TRBD1. CDR3 length: 15 residues. The V gene's germline CDR1 is SGHVS and CDR2 FQNEAQ. The trim removed 6 bases at V and 2 bases at J, leaving 7 bases unmatched. CDR3 bases: TGTGCCAGCAGAGCCGACAGGGCCCGCAATCAGCCCCAGCATTTT. Amino acids: CASRADRARNQPQHF.

This clonotype showed up many times. The chain is built from TRBV6-2 or TRBV6-3 and TRBJ2-7; TRBD1 aligns across 8 bases. The CDR3 consists of 14 residues. V shed 7 bases and J 2 bases; nucleotides not matched to a gene: 7. CDR1 is MNHEY and CDR2 is SVGEGT in the germline V gene. DNA for the CDR3: TGTGCCAGCACGCCGGGACAGGTTACCTACGAGCAGTACTTC. This encodes CASTPGQVTYEQYF.

This chain links TRBV5-6 with TRBJ1-2, with TRBD1 matching 7 bases. The CDR3 has 14 amino acids. V was clipped by 3 bases and J by 3 bases; unmatched bases: 5. CDR1 and CDR2 from the germline V gene are SGHDT and YYEEEE. The CDR3 is CASSWGTADYGYTF. The CDR3 coding sequence is TGTGCCAGCAGCTGGGGGACAGCGGACTATGGCTACACCTTC.

This clonotype was detected many times. The rearrangement links TRBV30 to TRBJ1-5; D unclear. Germline V gene data show CDR1 as GTSNPN and CDR2 as SVGIG (reference sequence). Trimming removed 0 bases at V and 1 base at J, with 7 bases between. CDR3 length: 14 amino acids. The chain's CDR3 is CAWSVLGSNQPQHF. In nucleotides, the CDR3 is TGTGCCTGGAGTGTACTAGGCAGCAATCAGCCCCAGCATTTT.

The table lists this clonotype with many counts. The chain uses TRBV12-5 and TRBJ1-5; no firm D call. Germline lookup yields CDR1 LGHNT and CDR2 FRNRAP. There are 16 residues in the CDR3. The ends were cut back, 0 bases at V and 2 bases at J, with 11 bases in the middle. The CDR3 DNA is TGTGCTAGTGGTTTGGTACTCGGCGCGGGCAATCAGCCCCAGCATTTT. It is translated as CASGLVLGAGNQPQHF.

This clonotype appeared a few times. J is TRBJ2-6 and V is TRBV6-5; 11 positions match TRBD1. V lost 4 bases and J lost 3; bases outside the gene matches: 11. This CDR3 has 19 amino acids. The germline gives CDR1 MNHEY, CDR2 SVGAGI. CDR3 sequence (DNA): TGTGCCAGCAGTTTCAATCCCGGGACAGGGGGATTTGGGGCCAACGTCCTGACTTTC. This gives the protein CASSFNPGTGGFGANVLTF.

A note on this clonotype: Its ends do not fully match the called genes, so a read error is possible. The chain is built from TRBV20-1 and TRBJ1-2; D not certain. The CDR3 is 12 amino acids. CDR1 and CDR2 (germline): DFQATT, SNEGSKA (reference sequence). CDR3 nucleotides: TGCAGTGCGTGGTTCGGGGAAAGTCTAACGGGGTTC. Translating gives CSAWFGESLTGF.

In this sample, this clonotype turned up many times. The J gene is TRBJ2-7, the V gene TRBV7-8, with 8 bases aligning to TRBD2. The length of the CDR3 is 16 residues. The V gene end was trimmed by 4 bases and the J gene end by 2 bases; junction bases not matched to a gene: 10. Per the germline V gene, CDR1 is SGHVS and CDR2 is FQNEAQ. The CDR3 DNA reads as TGTGCCAGCAGCTCCTACCGGGGGGGTACCCCCTACGAGCAGTACTTC. Its protein product is CASSSYRGGTPYEQYF. Combining the CDR3 with reference TRBV7-8 and TRBJ2-7 gives the whole variable domain GAGVSQSPRYKVAKRGQDVALRCDPISGHVSLFWYQQALGQGPEFLTYFQNEAQLDKSGLPSDRFFAERPEGSVSTLKIQRTQQEDSAVYLCASSSYRGGTPYEQYFGPGTRLTVT.

The chain employs TRBV20-1 and TRBJ1-2, with D unclear. CDR1 is DFQATT and CDR2 is SNEGSKA in the germline V gene (reference sequence). Trimming removed 1 base from V and 4 bases from J, with 16 bases in between. The CDR3 has 15 amino acids. The CDR3 DNA follows: TGCAGTGCTAGAGTAAGCGACACCCGTGGCTATGGCTACACCTTC. Protein: CSARVSDTRGYGYTF.

The sample holds many counts of this clonotype. The chain has TRBV20-1 and TRBJ1-5; unclear D gene. The CDR3 runs 15 residues. Trimming left V 5 bases short and J 3 bases short, with 17 bases between. Germline V lookup: CDR1 DFQATT, CDR2 SNEGSKA (reference sequence). For the CDR3, the DNA is TGCAGTGCTTACCGGGTAAGGTGGTACAATCAGCCCCAGCATTTT. Residues: CSAYRVRWYNQPQHF.

This clonotype was seen repeatedly, ten times or more. J is TRBJ2-5 and V is TRBV10-3, with D possibly matching TRBD1 (6 bases). V was clipped by 4 bases and J by 3 bases, with 12 bases between them. Germline CDR1 ENHRY, CDR2 SYGVKD. CDR3 length: 14 amino acids. DNA of the CDR3: TGTGCCATCAGTGGTGAACCAGGGGAAGAGACCCAGTACTTC. It encodes CAISGEPGEETQYF.

The table lists this clonotype with a few counts. A read error is possible here, since a much larger clone lies one base away. The chain joins TRBV28 to TRBJ2-2, with D perhaps TRBD1 or TRBD2 (5 bases each). In germline, CDR1 is MDHEN, CDR2 SYDVKM. The CDR3 has 16 amino acids. In DNA, the CDR3 is TGTGCCAGCACCAACCGAGGGGCGCAGGACACCGGGGAGCTGCTTTTT. It specifies CASTNRGAQDTGELLF.

This chain joins TRBV20-1 and TRBJ1-1, with a tentative D call TRBD1 (5 bases). The CDR3 has 14 amino acids. Germline-derived CDR1 and CDR2 are DFQATT and SNEGSKA (reference sequence). Between the trimmed V and J ends, which lost 0 bases and 1 base, there was a span of 9 bases. CDR3 bases: TGCAGTGCTAGAGACCTAACAGGGAACACTGAAGCTTTCTTT. Translation gives CSARDLTGNTEAFF.

For this clonotype: A much larger clone is a single base away; this may be a read error. V gene TRBV2 combines with J gene TRBJ1-6; 8 bases are a match to TRBD1. With V trimmed by 11 bases and J by 9 bases, 9 bases remained unmatched. The CDR3 is 13 residues long. The germline V gene has CDR1 SNHLY and CDR2 FYNNEI. The CDR3 DNA reads TGTGCCGGAGGACAGGGAGGGGGTTCACCCCTCCACTTT. This sequence encodes CAGGQGGGSPLHF.

In its sample, this clonotype was seen a few times. This chain links TRBV30 with TRBJ1-4; TRBD1 matches at 9 bases. This CDR3 is 14 amino acids long. After removal of 2 bases from V and 7 bases from J, the junction contained 5 bases not matched to a gene. Germline values: CDR1 GTSNPN, CDR2 SVGIG (reference sequence). The CDR3, as DNA: TGTGCCTGGAGTCGGACAGGGGCTGTTGAAAAACTGTTTTTT. Protein: CAWSRTGAVEKLFF.